The rows below give T cell receptor beta chains drawn from one sample of a study of identifying expanded T cells in peripheral blood. The table came from immunoSEQ multiplex PCR; TCRdb's copy has only in-frame clones and leaves some out. The sample consists of 83,000 or so clones, roughly 90% of them appearing once. Input material: blood. These receptors came from a person aged 18-69 years in good health. CDR3s include the opening cysteine and the closing phenylalanine or tryptophan. D genes are given only for firm matches. Only some rows state a clone size, as once, few, many or a class for expanded clones.

J,D,length,size,V,CDR3,DNA
TRBJ2-7,TRBD2,15,NA,TRBV6-1,CASSGRGGDYYEQYF,TGTGCCAGCAGTGGCCGCGGGGGGGACTACTACGAGCAGTACTTC
TRBJ2-3,NA,17,NA,TRBV5-1,CASSFGILISSTDTQYF,TGCGCCAGCAGCTTCGGAATTCTGATCTCTAGCACAGATACGCAGTATTTT
TRBJ2-1,TRBD1,15,NA,TRBV28,CASSSRGGRDNEQFF,TGTGCCAGCAGCTCCCGAGGGGGCAGAGACAATGAGCAGTTCTTC
TRBJ1-5,NA,16,NA,TRBV6-4,CASSDSGINSNQPQHF,TGTGCCAGCAGTGACTCGGGGATAAATAGCAATCAGCCCCAGCATTTT
TRBJ1-3,TRBD1,15,NA,TRBV7-6,CASSPGQGNGNTIYF,TGTGCCAGCAGCCCAGGACAGGGGAATGGAAACACCATATATTTT
TRBJ2-5,NA,13,NA,TRBV18,CASSPLPGETQYF,TGTGCCAGCTCACCACTTCCAGGGGAGACCCAGTACTTC
TRBJ1-4,NA,13,once,TRBV5-1,CASSPLTNEKLFF,TGCGCCAGCAGCCCCTTAACTAATGAAAAACTGTTTTTT
TRBJ2-5,NA,14,NA,TRBV4-1,CASSPGTSQETQYF,TGCGCCAGCAGCCCCGGGACTTCTCAAGAGACCCAGTACTTC
TRBJ2-3,NA,13,NA,TRBV5-4,CASSPQGSDTQYF,TGTGCCAGCAGCCCACAGGGCTCAGATACGCAGTATTTT
TRBJ1-1,TRBD1,15,NA,TRBV19,CASSVTGGVNTEAFF,TGTGCCAGTAGTGTGACAGGGGGGGTGAACACTGAAGCTTTCTTT
TRBJ2-7,TRBD2,15,NA,TRBV27,CASSLSGGRANEQYF,TGTGCCAGCAGTTTATCGGGTGGGAGGGCCAACGAGCAGTACTTC
TRBJ2-2,TRBD2,16,NA,TRBV7-9,CASSLVGRESTGELFF,TGTGCCAGCAGCTTAGTGGGGCGGGAGTCCACCGGGGAGCTGTTTTTT
TRBJ2-1,TRBD1,13,NA,TRBV18,CASSRQGADEQFF,TGTGCCAGCTCAAGACAGGGGGCAGATGAGCAGTTCTTC
TRBJ2-3,NA,14,NA,TRBV9,CASSVGPNTDTQYF,TGTGCCAGCAGCGTCGGTCCTAACACTGATACGCAGTATTTT
TRBJ2-1,TRBD1,14,NA,TRBV5-1,CASARGPAEGEQFF,TGCGCCAGCGCCAGGGGGCCCGCAGAGGGTGAGCAGTTCTTC
TRBJ2-2,TRBD1,17,NA,TRBV4-2,CASSQDVTGGTTGELFF,TGTGCCAGCAGCCAAGATGTTACAGGGGGCACCACCGGGGAGCTGTTTTTT
TRBJ2-7,TRBD1,13,NA,TRBV29-1,CSVERQGRYEQYF,TGCAGCGTTGAGAGACAGGGCCGCTACGAGCAGTACTTC
TRBJ1-2,NA,13,NA,TRBV4-3,CASSPGLRYGYTF,TGCGCCAGCAGCCCAGGGTTAAGGTATGGCTACACCTTC
TRBJ1-5,NA,14,NA,TRBV6-4,CASSRTEGNQPQHF,TGTGCCAGCAGCCGGACGGAGGGGAATCAGCCCCAGCATTTT
TRBJ2-7,NA,13,NA,TRBV9,CASSSQVGNEQYF,TGTGCCAGCAGCTCCCAGGTTGGGAACGAGCAGTACTTC
TRBJ1-1,NA,13,NA,TRBV23-1,CASSLHMNTEAFF,TGCGCCAGCAGTCTACACATGAACACTGAAGCTTTCTTT
TRBJ1-3,NA,15,NA,TRBV19,CASSIGQRSGNTIYF,TGTGCCAGTAGTATAGGACAGCGCTCTGGAAACACCATATATTTT
TRBJ1-2,TRBD1,13,few,TRBV2,CASRGQGTDGYTF,TGTGCCAGCAGGGGACAGGGTACAGATGGCTACACCTTC
TRBJ1-5,TRBD1,18,NA,TRBV4-1,CASSQDAPGTVSNQPQHF,TGCGCCAGCAGCCAGGACGCTCCTGGGACAGTTAGCAATCAGCCCCAGCATTTT
TRBJ2-2,NA,12,once,TRBV6-5,CASSYSPGELFF,TGTGCCAGCAGTTACTCGCCCGGGGAGCTGTTTTTT
TRBJ1-5,NA,16,NA,TRBV6-4,CASSDGTRNSNQPQHF,TGTGCCAGCAGTGACGGGACACGAAATAGCAATCAGCCCCAGCATTTT
TRBJ1-5,TRBD1,16,NA,TRBV7-8,CASSLAYDRVGQPQHF,TGTGCCAGCAGCTTAGCCTACGACAGGGTTGGTCAGCCCCAGCATTTT
TRBJ2-5,TRBD2,18,NA,TRBV5-4,CASSLAGTSGRRLETQYF,TGTGCCAGCAGCTTGGCCGGGACTAGCGGGAGAAGGTTGGAGACCCAGTACTTC
TRBJ2-5,NA,13,NA,TRBV10-2,CASHRDPGETQYF,TGCGCCAGCCACCGGGACCCAGGGGAGACCCAGTACTTC